This T cell receptor (beta chain) came from a study of blood T cell repertoires in COVID-19. Background on the study: The analysed material was cDNA or gDNA that came from T cells, B-cell-depleted T cells, or PBMCs.

Seattle enrolled patients during active infection and tracked them longitudinally. The V end lost 5 bases, the J end lost 7 bases, and 11 bases lay between the germline ends. Germline CDR1 and CDR2: SNHLY and FYNNEI. The length of the CDR3 is 12 residues. As processed by the authors: Counts of nucleated cells, estimated from reference gene primer amplification, were obtained. Profiled with immunoSEQ multiplex PCR; TCRdb holds only in-frame clones, not every one. From that table come the V and J calls and clone size; the DNA was used to work out D and trimming. The sample shows roughly 200,000 clones, 70% to 80% of them seen only once.

The chain carries TRBV2 and TRBJ1-2; no firm D call. The sequencing input was peripheral blood. This receptor was obtained from a woman in her thirties or forties with COVID-19, enrolled during active disease. The CDR3 DNA follows: TGTGCCAGCAGTTTGAGGGCTTTTGGCTACACCTTC. Protein product: CASSLRAFGYTF. Full variable domain (rest looked up from reference TRBV2 and TRBJ1-2): EPEVTQTPSHQVTQMGQEVILRCVPISNHLYFYWYRQILGQKVEFLVSFYNNEISEKSEIFDDQFSVERPDGSNFTLKIRSTKLEDSAMYFCASSLRAFGYTFGSGTRLTVV.